Listed here are 17 T cell receptor beta chains from one sample, sequenced in a study of T-cell memory formation after mild COVID-19. TCRdb called the 5' RACE reads again in MiXCR, with one record for every CDR3 protein. The repertoire has about 110,000 distinct CDR3 sequences, approximately 14% of them found once; the top ten carry roughly 40%. Sequences were obtained from PBMCs or a T cell subset sorted from them (not recorded which). Receptor source: a young man who had mild COVID-19 (a few samples of this study predate the infection). Cell type and time point are not known.

The chain has TRBV11-1 and TRBJ2-7, with a weak D call TRBD1 (5 bases). V was clipped by 3 bases and J by 1 base, with 10 bases between them. There are 14 residues in the CDR3. Germline V gives CDR1 SGHAT, CDR2 FQDESV (reference sequence). The CDR3 is CASSFAGLSYEQYF. The CDR3 region has the DNA TGTGCCAGCAGCTTCGCAGGGTTGTCCTACGAGCAGTACTTC.

V usage is TRBV5-8 and J usage is TRBJ2-7; D gene ambiguous. Germline V gene lookup returns CDR1 SGHTS and CDR2 YDEGEE. The CDR3 extends over 10 amino acids. Trimming removed 1 base at V and 7 bases at J, with 3 bases between. Written as DNA, the CDR3 is TGTGCCAGCAGCTTGTATGAGCAGTACGTC. Its protein is CASSLYEQYV.

This clonotype was detected only a few times. This rearrangement joins TRBV7-9 to TRBJ2-1; 13 nucleotides line up with TRBD2. Germline values: CDR1 SEHNR, CDR2 FQNEAQ (reference sequence). The CDR3 is made up of 15 amino acids. V shed 5 bases and J 6 bases; nucleotides not matched to a gene: 4. The CDR3 loop reads CASSLGLAGINEQFF. For the CDR3, the DNA is TGTGCCAGCAGCCTGGGACTAGCGGGGATCAATGAGCAGTTCTTC.

The genes are TRBV2 and TRBJ2-2, with TRBD2 matching over 13 bases. CDR1 is SNHLY, CDR2 FYNNEI, per germline. Trimming at V came to 1 base and at J to 7 bases, leaving 6 bases not matched to a gene. The CDR3 totals 17 residues. The CDR3 DNA sequence: TGTGCCAGCAGTGAAGACGGACTAGCGGGGGCCGGCGGGGAGCTGTTTTTT. It is translated as CASSEDGLAGAGGELFF.

This clonotype was counted only a few times. The V and J genes are TRBV15 and TRBJ2-1, with 10 bases fitting TRBD1. The V gene end was trimmed by 5 bases and the J gene end by 6 bases; junction bases not matched to a gene: 7. Germline V gene sequence: CDR1 LNHNV, CDR2 YYDKDF (reference sequence). The CDR3 covers 15 residues. CDR3 nucleotide sequence: TGTGCCACCAGCGCCGGGACAGGGGACATCAATGAGCAGTTCTTC. As protein: CATSAGTGDINEQFF.

In DNA form, the CDR3 reads TGTGCCAGCAGCCAAGGCAACGTGGACTATGGCTACACCTTC. It codes for CASSQGNVDYGYTF. The chain uses TRBV3-1 and TRBJ1-2; D unclear. Trimming shortened V by 1 base and J by 3 bases, and 9 bases separated the two germline ends. Germline V lookup: CDR1 LGHDT, CDR2 YNNKEL (reference sequence). The CDR3 is 14 residues long.

This clonotype has a count of ten or more. The chain employs TRBV20-1 and TRBJ2-2, with D hard to call. Trimming removed 3 bases at V and 1 base at J, with 6 bases between. The CDR3 has 13 amino acids. Germline loops: CDR1 DFQATT, CDR2 SNEGSKA (reference sequence). DNA of the CDR3: TGCAGTGCTAGTGAGGTGAACACCGGGGAGCTGTTTTTT. As protein: CSASEVNTGELFF.

The table lists this clonotype with a few counts. A junction end diverges from the germline sequence, so it may reflect a read error. V is TRBV7-9 and J is TRBJ1-2; no reliable D call. The CDR3 contains 14 residues. Germline values: CDR1 SEHNR, CDR2 FQNEAQ (reference sequence). The CDR3 DNA reads TGTGCCAGCAGCTTAGCCCCACCTTACTACGGCTACACCTTC. Translation gives CASSLAPPYYGYTF.

The CDR3 spells CASSSGLGAYNEQFF. In DNA, the CDR3 is TGTGCCAGCAGTTCTGGACTAGGGGCCTACAATGAGCAGTTCTTC. V and J are TRBV28 and TRBJ2-1; TRBD2 matches at 7 bases. CDR1 MDHEN and CDR2 SYDVKM come from the germline V gene. The V gene end was trimmed by 4 bases and the J gene end by 2 bases; junction bases not matched to a gene: 5. The CDR3 has 15 amino acids.

This clonotype showed up many times. The chain joins TRBV19 to TRBJ2-1; D ambiguous. Germline CDR1 reads LNHDA; CDR2 reads SQIVND (reference sequence). Trimming pared 4 bases from V and 6 bases from J, leaving 4 bases between. The CDR3 has 11 residues. The CDR3 nucleotides are TGTGCCAGTAGTAAGGGCAATGAGCAGTTCTTC. It codes for CASSKGNEQFF.

The table lists this clonotype with a few counts. The genes are TRBV5-6 and TRBJ1-2, with unresolved D. Germline V CDR1 and CDR2: SGHDT, YYEEEE. This CDR3 contains 15 residues. Trimming pared 0 bases from V and 2 bases from J, leaving 11 bases between. Here the CDR3 reads CASSLAAWGNYGYTF. The CDR3 coding sequence is TGTGCCAGCAGCTTGGCCGCTTGGGGAAACTATGGCTACACCTTC.

The chain couples TRBV7-9 to TRBJ2-5; TRBD2 matches at 8 bases. With 3 bases clipped from V and 5 bases from J, the junction kept 17 bases outside the gene matches. The germline V gene has CDR1 SEHNR and CDR2 FQNEAQ (reference sequence). The CDR3 length is 18 residues. CDR3 protein: CASSFVVTGLAHRETQYF. The CDR3 DNA sequence: TGTGCCAGCAGCTTCGTGGTTACAGGACTAGCTCATCGGGAGACCCAGTACTTC.

This chain uses TRBV11-2 with TRBJ2-3; possibly TRBD1 for D (5 bases). The CDR3 sequence is 14 residues long. V lost 6 bases to trimming and J lost 3 bases, with 13 bases between them. Germline lookup yields CDR1 SGHAT and CDR2 FQNNGV. CDR3 in amino acids: CASSPDTGTDTQYF. The DNA for the CDR3 is TGTGCCAGCAGTCCGGACACCGGGACAGATACGCAGTATTTT. The variable domain in full, completed from reference TRBV11-2 and TRBJ2-3, reads EAGVAQSPRYKIIEKRQSVAFWCNPISGHATLYWYQQILGQGPKLLIQFQNNGVVDDSQLPKDRFSAERLKGVDSTLKIQPAKLEDSAVYLCASSPDTGTDTQYFGPGTRLTVL.

This chain joins TRBV7-2 and TRBJ2-7; D may be TRBD1 (5 bases). V lost 5 bases to trimming and J lost 5 bases, with 16 bases between them. CDR3 length: 14 residues. Germline values: CDR1 SGHTA, CDR2 FQGNSA. This CDR3 reads CASSPGQGIHEQYF. Written as DNA, the CDR3 is TGTGCCAGCAGCCCCGGCCAGGGCATCCACGAGCAGTACTTC.

This clonotype was observed a few times. This chain links TRBV4-3 with TRBJ2-5; possibly TRBD1 for D (5 bases). With 0 bases removed from V and 4 bases from J, the gap between germline ends came to 12 bases. Germline V gene sequence: CDR1 LGHNA, CDR2 YSLEER. CDR3 size: 15 residues. Written as DNA, the CDR3 is TGCGCCAGCAGCCAAGAGGTCCAGGGAACAGAGACCCAGTACTTC. Protein product: CASSQEVQGTETQYF.

This chain connects TRBV5-1 to TRBJ1-1, with D possibly matching TRBD1 (6 bases). V shed 6 bases and J shed 2 bases, with 17 bases lying between them. The V gene's germline CDR1 is SGHRS and CDR2 YFSETQ. This CDR3 has 15 amino acids. The CDR3, as DNA: TGCGCCAGCAAAGTAACGTACAGGGATAACACTGAAGCTTTCTTT. Translated, it gives CASKVTYRDNTEAFF. Full variable domain (outside the CDR3, taken from reference TRBV5-1 and TRBJ1-1): KAGVTQTPRYLIKTRGQQVTLSCSPISGHRSVSWYQQTPGQGLQFLFEYFSETQRNKGNFPGRFSGRQFSNSRSEMNVSTLELGDSALYLCASKVTYRDNTEAFFGQGTRLTVV.

The CDR3 spells CASSTQQPTSTDTQYF. CDR3 coding DNA: TGTGCCAGTAGTACCCAACAGCCTACTAGCACAGATACGCAGTATTTT. The chain uses TRBV19 and TRBJ2-3, with unresolved D. Trimming left V 4 bases short and J 0 bases short, with 14 bases between. This CDR3 spans 16 amino acids. CDR1 LNHDA and CDR2 SQIVND come from the germline V gene (reference sequence).